The entry below describes one T cell receptor beta chain. The antigen remains undetermined. This specimen comes from a study of blood T cells in healthy people across ages. Samples had at least 6.5 million PBMCs isolated from them. A second PCR, run for 7 to 11 cycles, used a sample-barcoded 5' primer plus a J-beta primer mix. A template-switch adaptor containing 12 random nucleotides labeled each cDNA molecule. TCRdb called the 5' RACE reads again in MiXCR, with one record for every CDR3 protein. This table has approximately 880,000 distinct CDR3 sequences, roughly 52% appearing once. Study outcomes and limitations: One million T cells yielded diversity estimates that were considered underestimates. The CMV status of each donor remained undetermined, and this could have confounded shifts in expanded clonotypes.

V dropped 5 bases and J dropped 5; count of bases not matched to a gene: 8. The CDR3 has 15 amino acids. Germline V gene lookup returns CDR1 KGHDR and CDR2 SFDVKD. The chain couples TRBV24-1 to TRBJ2-1; TRBD2 matches at 7 bases. This TCR derives from a man aged 30 to 45 in good health. Sequenced: blood. The CDR3 loop reads CATSGARGSDNEQFF. For the CDR3, the DNA is TGTGCCACCAGTGGTGCGCGGGGGTCAGACAATGAGCAGTTCTTC.